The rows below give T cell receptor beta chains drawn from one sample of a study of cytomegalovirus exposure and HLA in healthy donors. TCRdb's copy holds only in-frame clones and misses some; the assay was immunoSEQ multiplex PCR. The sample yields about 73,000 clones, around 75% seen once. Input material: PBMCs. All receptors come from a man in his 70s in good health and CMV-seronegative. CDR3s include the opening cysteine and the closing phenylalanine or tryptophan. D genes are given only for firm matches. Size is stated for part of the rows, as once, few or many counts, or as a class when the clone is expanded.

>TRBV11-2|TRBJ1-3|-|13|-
CASSTGRGPAIYF
TGTGCCAGCAGCACCGGGAGGGGCCCGGCCATATATTTT
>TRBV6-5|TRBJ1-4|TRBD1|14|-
CASSTGASNEKLFF
TGTGCCAGCAGCACAGGGGCCTCTAATGAAAAACTGTTTTTT
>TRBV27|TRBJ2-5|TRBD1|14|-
CASSTGQGALTQYF
TGTGCCAGCAGTACAGGACAGGGTGCGCTGACCCAGTACTTC
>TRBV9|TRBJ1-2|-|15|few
CASRKTANLNYGYTF
TGTGCCAGCAGGAAGACAGCCAACCTTAACTATGGCTACACCTTC
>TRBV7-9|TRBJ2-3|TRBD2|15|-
CASSLSGVGTDTQYF
TGTGCCAGCAGCTTAAGCGGGGTCGGCACAGATACGCAGTATTTT
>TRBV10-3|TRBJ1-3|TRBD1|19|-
CAISEFPARTGGSGNTIYF
TGTGCCATCAGTGAGTTTCCGGCCCGGACAGGGGGCTCGGGAAACACCATATATTTT
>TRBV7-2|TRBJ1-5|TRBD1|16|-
CASSLTRGLSNQPQHF
TGTGCCAGCAGCCTAACCAGGGGGCTGAGCAATCAGCCCCAGCATTTT
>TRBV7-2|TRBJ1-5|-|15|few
CASSLAGLRNQPQHF
TGTGCCAGCAGCTTAGCGGGCCTACGGAATCAGCCCCAGCATTTT
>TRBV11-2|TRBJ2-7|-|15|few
CASSLAGVGSYEQYF
TGTGCCAGCAGCTTAGCAGGGGTCGGGTCCTACGAGCAGTACTTC
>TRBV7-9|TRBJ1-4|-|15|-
CSSSNHKATNEKLFF
TGTTCCAGCAGCAATCACAAAGCAACTAATGAAAAACTGTTTTTT
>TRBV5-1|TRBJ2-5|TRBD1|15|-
CASSLQGAYQETQYF
TGCGCCAGCAGCTTGCAGGGGGCGTACCAAGAGACCCAGTACTTC
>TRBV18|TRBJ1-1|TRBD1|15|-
CASSPVTGVNTEAFF
TGTGCCAGCTCACCGGTGACAGGGGTGAACACTGAAGCTTTCTTT
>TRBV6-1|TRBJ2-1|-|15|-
CASSEQGGSYNEQFF
TGTGCCAGCAGTGAGCAGGGCGGTTCCTACAATGAGCAGTTCTTC
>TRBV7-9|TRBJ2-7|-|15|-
CASSLGLVDTYEQYF
TGTGCCAGCAGCTTAGGACTAGTTGATACCTACGAGCAGTACTTC
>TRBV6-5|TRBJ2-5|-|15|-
CASSYRPRGKETQYF
TGTGCCAGCAGTTACCGGCCCAGGGGAAAAGAGACCCAGTACTTC
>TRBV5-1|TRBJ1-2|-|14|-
CASSLVADSYGYTF
TGCGCCAGCAGCTTGGTGGCGGATAGCTATGGCTACACCTTC
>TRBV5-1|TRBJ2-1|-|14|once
CASRVSDSYNEQFF
TGCGCCAGCAGGGTTAGCGACTCCTACAATGAGCAGTTCTTC
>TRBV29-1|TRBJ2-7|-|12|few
CSVTGDRYEQYF
TGCAGCGTTACCGGGGATCGGTACGAGCAGTACTTC
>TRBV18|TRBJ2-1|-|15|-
CASSSVPSGYNEQFF
TGTGCCAGCTCATCCGTCCCAAGCGGTTACAATGAGCAGTTCTTC
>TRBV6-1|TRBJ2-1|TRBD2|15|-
CASSVLAGGNNEQFF
TGTGCCAGCAGTGTGCTCGCGGGAGGGAACAATGAGCAGTTCTTC
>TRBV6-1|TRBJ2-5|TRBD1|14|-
CASSETGGWETQYF
TGTGCCAGCAGTGAAACAGGGGGCTGGGAGACCCAGTACTTC
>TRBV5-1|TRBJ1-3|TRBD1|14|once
CASTGQGAGNTIYF
TGCGCCAGCACGGGACAGGGGGCTGGAAACACCATATATTTT
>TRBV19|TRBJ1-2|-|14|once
CASRAVTGVYGYTF
TGTGCCAGTAGAGCGGTCACGGGTGTTTATGGCTACACCTTC
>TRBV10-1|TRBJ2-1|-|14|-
CASSEPGVRSEQFF
TGCGCCAGCAGTGAACCGGGGGTAAGGTCTGAGCAGTTCTTC
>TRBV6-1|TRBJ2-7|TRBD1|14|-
CASSPLTGAYEQYF
TGTGCCAGCAGCCCCCTGACAGGGGCCTACGAGCAGTACTTC
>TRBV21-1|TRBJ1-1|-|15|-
CASSKEKGGRVEAFF
TGTGCCAGCAGCAAAGAGAAGGGCGGGAGGGTAGAAGCTTTCTTT
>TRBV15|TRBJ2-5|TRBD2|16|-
CATSRGGAGDGETQYF
TGTGCCACCAGCAGAGGGGGAGCGGGAGATGGAGAGACCCAGTACTTC
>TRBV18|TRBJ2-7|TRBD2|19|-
CASSPRRREVDRSSYEQYF
TGTGCCAGCTCACCAAGGCGGCGGGAGGTCGACAGGAGCTCCTACGAGCAGTACTTC
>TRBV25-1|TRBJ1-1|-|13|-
CASSDAGRSEAFF
TGTGCCAGCAGTGACGCAGGTAGAAGTGAAGCTTTCTTT
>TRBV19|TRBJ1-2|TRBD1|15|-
CASSPQTGATYGYTF
TGTGCCAGTAGTCCCCAGACAGGGGCGACCTATGGCTACACCTTC